Only a few counts were recorded for the clone carrying this T cell receptor (beta chain). Its matching antigen is unknown. Using its own MiXCR run on the reads, TCRdb lists one record per CDR3 protein. The table lists tens of thousands of distinct CDR3 sequences, 20% to 25% of them singletons. The data derive from a study of T cell repertoires in cytomegalovirus infection. Overall study: It can be stated that public TCR beta signatures indicated CMV infection as well as a matching HLA type.

This CDR3 is 15 amino acids long. V lost 5 bases and J 0 bases, leaving 13 bases between the germline ends. Germline CDR1 is SGDLS and CDR2 is YYNGEE. This receptor was taken from a human donor in good health (CMV status not recorded). Some clones in this sample may be carry-over from other donors' samples. The gene calls are TRBV9 and TRBJ2-3, with D maybe TRBD2 (6 bases). Sequenced here: CD8+ T cells from cultured PBMCs, sampled from culture after CMV antigen stimulation. CDR3 sequence reads: CASSTSGTSTDTQYF. CDR3 nucleotides: TGTGCCAGCAGTACCTCCGGGACTAGCACAGATACGCAGTATTTT. Full variable domain (rest looked up from reference TRBV9 and TRBJ2-3): DSGVTQTPKHLITATGQRVTLRCSPRSGDLSVYWYQQSLDQGLQFLIQYYNGEERAKGNILERFSAQQFPDLHSELNLSSLELGDSALYFCASSTSGTSTDTQYFGPGTRLTVL.